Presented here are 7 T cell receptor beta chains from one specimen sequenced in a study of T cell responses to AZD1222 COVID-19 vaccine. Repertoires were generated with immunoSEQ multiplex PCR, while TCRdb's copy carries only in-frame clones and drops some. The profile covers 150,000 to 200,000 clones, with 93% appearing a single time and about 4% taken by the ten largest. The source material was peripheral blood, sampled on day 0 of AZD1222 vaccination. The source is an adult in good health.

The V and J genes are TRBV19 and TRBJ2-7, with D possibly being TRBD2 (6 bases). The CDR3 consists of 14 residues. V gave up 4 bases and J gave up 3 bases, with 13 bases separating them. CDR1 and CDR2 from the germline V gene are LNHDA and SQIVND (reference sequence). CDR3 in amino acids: CASSNRDGSYEQYF. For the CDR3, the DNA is TGTGCCAGTAGTAACCGGGACGGGAGCTACGAGCAGTACTTC.

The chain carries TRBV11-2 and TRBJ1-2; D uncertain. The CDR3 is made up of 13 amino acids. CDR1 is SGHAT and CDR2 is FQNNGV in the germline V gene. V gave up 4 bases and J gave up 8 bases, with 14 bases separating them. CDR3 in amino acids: CASSWGRASGYTF. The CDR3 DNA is TGTGCCAGCAGCTGGGGTAGGGCGAGCGGCTACACCTTC. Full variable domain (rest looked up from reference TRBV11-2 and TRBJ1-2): EAGVAQSPRYKIIEKRQSVAFWCNPISGHATLYWYQQILGQGPKLLIQFQNNGVVDDSQLPKDRFSAERLKGVDSTLKIQPAKLEDSAVYLCASSWGRASGYTFGSGTRLTVV.

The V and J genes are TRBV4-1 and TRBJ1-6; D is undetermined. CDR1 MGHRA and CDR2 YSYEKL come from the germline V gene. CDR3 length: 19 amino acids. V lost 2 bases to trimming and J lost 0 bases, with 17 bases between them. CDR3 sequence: CASSQKWDLRSSYNSPLHF. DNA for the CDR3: TGCGCCAGCAGCCAAAAATGGGATCTCCGAAGCTCCTATAATTCACCCCTCCACTTT.

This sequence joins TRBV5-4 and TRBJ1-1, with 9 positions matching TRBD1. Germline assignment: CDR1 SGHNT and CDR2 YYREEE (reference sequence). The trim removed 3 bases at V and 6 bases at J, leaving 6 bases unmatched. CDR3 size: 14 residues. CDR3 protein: CASSSVGQGSEAFF. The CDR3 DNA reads TGTGCCAGCAGCTCCGTGGGACAGGGTTCTGAAGCTTTCTTT.

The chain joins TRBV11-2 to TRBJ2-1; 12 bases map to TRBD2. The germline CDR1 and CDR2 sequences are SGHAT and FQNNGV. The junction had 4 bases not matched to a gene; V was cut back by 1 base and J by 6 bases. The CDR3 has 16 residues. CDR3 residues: CASSLGLAGDVNEQFF. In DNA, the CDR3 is TGTGCCAGCAGCTTAGGACTAGCGGGAGATGTCAATGAGCAGTTCTTC.

The CDR3, as DNA: TGCGCCAGCAGTGAGTCTGGACTAGCGGGTGAGCAGTACTTC. This translates into CASSESGLAGEQYF. The chain has TRBV10-1 and TRBJ2-7; 11 bases are shared with TRBD2. With 0 bases clipped from V and 7 bases from J, the junction kept 2 bases outside the gene matches. Germline CDR1 and CDR2: WNHNN and SYGVQD (reference sequence). This CDR3 is 14 amino acids long.

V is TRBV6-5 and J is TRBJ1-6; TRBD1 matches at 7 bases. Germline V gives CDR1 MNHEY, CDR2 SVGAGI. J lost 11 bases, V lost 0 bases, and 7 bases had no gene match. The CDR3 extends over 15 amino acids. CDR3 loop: CASSYSGTEYTPLHF. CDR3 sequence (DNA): TGTGCCAGCAGTTACTCTGGGACAGAATATACACCCCTCCACTTT.